These 30 T cell receptor beta chains came from one sample sequenced in a study of OX40 agonist ivuxolimab in advanced cancers. The data were produced by immunoSEQ multiplex PCR, yet TCRdb's version contains in-frame clones alone and is incomplete. Of 65,000 to 95,000 clones in the sample, 92% were seen once. The sequenced sample was CD4+ or CD8+ T cells sorted from blood, obtained in a trial of the OX40 agonist ivuxolimab. These receptors originate from an adult with an advanced solid tumor such as melanoma, head and neck, liver or kidney cancer.

J is TRBJ2-5 and V is TRBV11-3; no clear D gene. V gave up 1 base and J gave up 5 bases, with 5 bases separating them. In germline, CDR1 is SGHNT, CDR2 YENEEA. The CDR3 spans 12 residues. CDR3 DNA: TGTGCCAGCAGCTTAGTTACGGAGACCCAGTACTTC. This translates into CASSLVTETQYF.

The J gene is TRBJ2-7, the V gene TRBV28, with 8 bases identical to TRBD1. CDR1 MDHEN and CDR2 SYDVKM come from the germline V gene. The CDR3 extends over 15 amino acids. Losses at the gene ends were 2 bases for V and 3 bases for J; bases not matched to a gene: 6. CDR3 protein: CASSLPGTGFYEQYF. The CDR3 nucleotides are TGTGCCAGCAGTTTACCAGGGACAGGTTTCTACGAGCAGTACTTC. The variable domain in full, with the rest retrieved from reference TRBV28 and TRBJ2-7, is DVKVTQSSRYLVKRTGEKVFLECVQDMDHENMFWYRQDPGLGLRLIYFSYDVKMKEKGDIPEGYSVSREKKERFSLILESASTNQTSMYLCASSLPGTGFYEQYFGPGTRLTVT.

This clone occurred a few times. V and J are TRBV5-5 and TRBJ1-1, with TRBD1 as a possible D gene (6 bases). The CDR3 has 14 amino acids. CDR1 and CDR2 from the germline V gene are SGHKS and YYEKEE (reference sequence). Trimming left V 0 bases short and J 5 bases short, with 11 bases between. The CDR3 sequence: CASSLVDSLTEAFF. CDR3 nucleotide sequence: TGTGCCAGCAGCTTGGTGGACAGCCTAACTGAAGCTTTCTTT.

The chain links TRBV19 to TRBJ2-7; D assignment may be TRBD1 or TRBD2 (6 bases each). Trimming pared 5 bases from V and 6 bases from J, leaving 14 bases between. The germline CDR1 and CDR2 sequences are LNHDA and SQIVND (reference sequence). The CDR3 consists of 13 residues. CDR3 amino acids: CASSVSKGGEQYF. The CDR3 DNA sequence: TGTGCCAGTAGTGTTTCGAAGGGGGGCGAGCAGTACTTC.

This clone was picked up one time. The chain is built from TRBV30 and TRBJ2-2; D might be TRBD1 (6 bases). The CDR3 has 14 amino acids. Trimming removed 0 bases at V and 6 bases at J, with 11 bases between. CDR1 GTSNPN and CDR2 SVGIG come from the germline V gene (reference sequence). DNA of the CDR3: TGTGCCTGGAGTGTACAGGGTGTCTCCGGGGAGCTGTTTTTT. As protein: CAWSVQGVSGELFF.

V is TRBV6-5 and J is TRBJ2-7; D perhaps matches TRBD2 (5 bases). Germline values: CDR1 MNHEY, CDR2 SVGAGI. The CDR3 is made up of 14 amino acids. V shed 3 bases and J shed 0 bases, with 9 bases lying between them. CDR3 bases: TGTGCCAGCAGTTATCGCGGGCCCTCCTACGAGCAGTACTTC. Encoded protein: CASSYRGPSYEQYF.

This chain uses TRBV6-5 with TRBJ1-1; D remains unclear. Germline lookup yields CDR1 MNHEY and CDR2 SVGAGI. The CDR3 sequence is 14 residues long. V was shortened by 2 bases and J by 0 bases, with 7 bases between the two germline ends. Here the CDR3 reads CASSYPGMNTEAFF. For the CDR3, the DNA is TGTGCCAGCAGTTACCCTGGAATGAACACTGAAGCTTTCTTT.

The chain combines TRBV5-1 with TRBJ2-7; D may match TRBD1 or TRBD2 (6 bases each). V lost 0 bases, J lost 6 bases, and 13 bases lay in between. The CDR3 has 14 residues. Germline values: CDR1 SGHRS, CDR2 YFSETQ. Here the CDR3 DNA reads TGCGCCAGCAGCTTGGCGGGGGCACTAGGCGAGCAGTACTTC. Translating it yields CASSLAGALGEQYF.

The rearrangement links TRBV11-3 to TRBJ2-6; the D gene is possibly TRBD2 (6 bases). The V end lost 6 bases, the J end lost 0 bases, and 15 bases lay between the germline ends. The CDR3 totals 17 residues. Germline V gene data show CDR1 as SGHNT and CDR2 as YENEEA. CDR3 protein: CASSISGFYSGANVLTF. In DNA form, the CDR3 reads TGTGCCAGCAGTATTAGCGGATTTTACTCTGGGGCCAACGTCCTGACTTTC.

V is TRBV5-1 and J is TRBJ2-5; 11 bases align to TRBD1. The end of the DNA aligns better with TRBJ2-7, so the J call may be wrong. CDR1 is SGHRS, CDR2 YFSETQ, per germline. CDR3 length equals 13 residues. The CDR3 loop is CASRGQGAYEQYF. In DNA, the CDR3 is TGCGCCAGCAGGGGACAGGGGGCCTACGAGCAGTACTTC.

The genes are TRBV27 and TRBJ1-2; 9 nucleotides line up with TRBD1. The CDR3 totals 18 residues. V dropped 3 bases and J dropped 4; count of bases not matched to a gene: 15. Per the germline V gene, CDR1 is MNHEY and CDR2 is SMNVEV (reference sequence). In nucleotides, the CDR3 is TGTGCCAGCAGTTTTATAGGGACAGGGTTGGATACAAGCTATGGCTACACCTTC. Its protein product is CASSFIGTGLDTSYGYTF.

The chain carries TRBV4-3 and TRBJ2-3; tentatively, D is TRBD2 (6 bases). Germline V gene sequence: CDR1 LGHNA, CDR2 YSLEER. The ends were cut back, 4 bases at V and 8 bases at J, with 16 bases in the middle. The CDR3 has 14 residues. The CDR3 nucleotides are TGCGCCAGCAGCCGACGAGTCGAGGGAGGTACGCAGTATTTT. Encoded protein: CASSRRVEGGTQYF.

For the CDR3, the DNA is TGTGCCAGCAGCCAAGAGTCCAGCGGGCCCACAGATACGCAGTATTTT. Its translation is CASSQESSGPTDTQYF. V gene TRBV14 combines with J gene TRBJ2-3; D perhaps matches TRBD2 (6 bases). CDR1 and CDR2 (germline): SGHDN, FVKESK. There are 16 residues in the CDR3. V lost 0 bases to trimming and J lost 2 bases, with 12 bases between them.

The V call is TRBV5-1, the J call TRBJ2-5; TRBD2 matches at 9 bases. The germline gives CDR1 SGHRS, CDR2 YFSETQ. With V trimmed by 0 bases and J by 2 bases, 11 bases remained unmatched. The CDR3 runs 18 residues. The CDR3 sequence is CASSLVGGASGAQETQYF. DNA of the CDR3: TGCGCCAGCAGCTTGGTTGGCGGGGCTAGCGGGGCACAAGAGACCCAGTACTTC.

The gene calls are TRBV5-1 and TRBJ1-6; D ambiguous. The CDR3 extends over 19 amino acids. V lost 0 bases and J lost 0, with 16 bases in between. Germline CDR1 reads SGHRS; CDR2 reads YFSETQ. DNA for the CDR3: TGCGCCAGCAGCTTGGCTGGACTGATGTATAGCTCCTATAATTCACCCCTCCACTTT. Translation gives CASSLAGLMYSSYNSPLHF.

The CDR3 loop reads CASSLAGVGNEKLFF. The CDR3 DNA reads as TGTGCCAGCAGCCTTGCGGGGGTAGGCAATGAAAAACTGTTTTTT. The V and J genes are TRBV5-6 and TRBJ1-4; possible D gene TRBD1, 5 bases. Germline V lookup: CDR1 SGHDT, CDR2 YYEEEE. The CDR3 has 15 residues. V dropped 4 bases and J dropped 5 bases, with 15 bases sitting between them.

This sequence joins TRBV5-1 and TRBJ2-2, with 11 bases identical to TRBD2. V shed 4 bases, J shed 1 base, and the junction held 6 bases outside the gene matches. CDR1 is SGHRS and CDR2 is YFSETQ in the germline V gene. The CDR3 is made up of 17 amino acids. The CDR3 DNA follows: TGCGCCAGCAGCGCGGGACTAGCGGTCCAGAACACCGGGGAGCTGTTTTTT. The encoded protein is CASSAGLAVQNTGELFF.

This chain uses TRBV25-1 with TRBJ2-2; D is uncertain. Germline V CDR1 and CDR2: MGHDK, SYGVNS. V lost 5 bases to trimming and J lost 1 base, with 8 bases between them. The CDR3 length is 14 residues. The CDR3 DNA reads as TGTGCCAGCAGTCCCCAAGGGAACACCGGGGAGCTGTTTTTT. Protein product: CASSPQGNTGELFF.

The gene calls are TRBV7-9 and TRBJ1-5, with D possibly being TRBD1 (5 bases). This CDR3 region has 13 residues. Germline lookup yields CDR1 SEHNR and CDR2 FQNEAQ (reference sequence). Trimming pared 1 base from V and 6 bases from J, leaving 7 bases between. CDR3 in DNA: TGTGCCAGCAGCTTAGACCAGGGTCAGCCCCAGCATTTT. It codes for CASSLDQGQPQHF.

The rearrangement joins TRBV11-1 to TRBJ2-1; 10 positions agree with TRBD2. CDR1 is SGHAT, CDR2 FQDESV, per germline (reference sequence). Trimming at V came to 5 bases and at J to 4 bases, leaving 5 bases not matched to a gene. The CDR3 loop spans 15 amino acids. The CDR3 DNA reads as TGTGCCAGCAGCCCGGGACTAGCGAGTTACAATGAGCAGTTCTTC. Its protein is CASSPGLASYNEQFF.

J is TRBJ1-5 and V is TRBV5-1; possible D gene TRBD1, 5 bases. Germline loops: CDR1 SGHRS, CDR2 YFSETQ. The CDR3 length is 13 residues. Trimming removed 4 bases at V and 4 bases at J, with 9 bases between. The CDR3 is CASSVSGNQPQHF. The CDR3 region has the DNA TGCGCCAGCAGCGTTTCAGGGAATCAGCCCCAGCATTTT.

The J gene is TRBJ1-5, the V gene TRBV6-1, with TRBD1 matching 7 bases. The CDR3 has 13 amino acids. With V trimmed by 7 bases and J by 5 bases, 5 bases remained unmatched. Germline V gene sequence: CDR1 MNHNS, CDR2 SASEGT. The CDR3 region is CASTQGIDQPQHF. The CDR3 DNA sequence: TGTGCCAGCACACAGGGGATCGATCAGCCCCAGCATTTT.

The chain combines TRBV5-1 with TRBJ2-1, with a tentative D call TRBD1 (6 bases). The CDR3 has 14 residues. V gave up 3 bases and J gave up 6 bases, with 13 bases separating them. Per the germline V gene, CDR1 is SGHRS and CDR2 is YFSETQ. The chain's CDR3 is CASSSRDRSNEQFF. The CDR3, as DNA: TGCGCCAGCAGCTCAAGAGACAGGTCCAATGAGCAGTTCTTC.

The rearrangement joins TRBV6-5 to TRBJ2-6, with D tentatively TRBD1 (5 bases). The CDR3 sequence is 15 residues long. Germline-derived CDR1 and CDR2 are MNHEY and SVGAGI. Between the trimmed V and J ends, which lost 6 bases and 1 base, there was a span of 10 bases. The CDR3 is CASSLGPSGANVLTF. The CDR3 nucleotides are TGTGCCAGCAGCCTGGGGCCTTCTGGGGCCAACGTCCTGACTTTC.

The chain employs TRBV7-6 and TRBJ1-6, with TRBD1 identical over 7 bases. The germline gives CDR1 SGHVS, CDR2 FNYEAQ. With 5 bases clipped from V and 8 bases from J, the junction kept 9 bases outside the gene matches. The CDR3 totals 15 residues. Here the CDR3 DNA reads TGTGCCAGCAGCAACGCCCGACAGGGAGATTCACCCCTCCACTTT. Amino acid sequence: CASSNARQGDSPLHF.

The gene calls are TRBV7-2 and TRBJ2-6; D unclear. CDR3 length: 17 residues. Trimming shortened V by 2 bases and J by 2 bases, and 13 bases separated the two germline ends. Germline CDR1 and CDR2: SGHTA and FQGNSA. The CDR3: CASSLPAVGPGANVLTF. The CDR3 DNA reads as TGTGCCAGCAGCTTACCCGCGGTGGGTCCTGGGGCCAACGTCCTGACTTTC.

The chain uses TRBV6-4 and TRBJ2-3; D uncertain. The ends were cut back, 3 bases at V and 4 bases at J, with 11 bases in the middle. The CDR3 loop spans 14 amino acids. CDR1 is MRHNA, CDR2 SNTAGT, per germline. The CDR3 DNA reads as TGTGCCAGCAGTGATATCTGGAGTTCAGATACGCAGTATTTT. It encodes CASSDIWSSDTQYF.

This chain joins TRBV5-6 and TRBJ1-4; TRBD1 aligns across 7 bases. The length of the CDR3 is 13 residues. The ends lost 5 bases at V and 11 bases at J; junction bases unmatched: 9. Germline loops: CDR1 SGHDT, CDR2 YYEEEE. DNA for the CDR3: TGTGCCAGCAGTGGCAGGGGGGGTCAGAAACTGTTTTTT. Encoded protein: CASSGRGGQKLFF. Together with reference TRBV5-6 and TRBJ1-4, the CDR3 gives the full variable domain: DAGVTQSPTHLIKTRGQQVTLRCSPKSGHDTVSWYQQALGQGPQFIFQYYEEEERQRGNFPDRFSGHQFPNYSSELNVNALLLGDSALYLCASSGRGGQKLFFGSGTQLSVL.

The J gene is TRBJ2-7, the V gene TRBV5-1; 7 positions match TRBD1. Germline values: CDR1 SGHRS, CDR2 YFSETQ. This CDR3 region has 15 residues. The ends lost 3 bases at V and 4 bases at J; junction bases unmatched: 10. The CDR3 coding sequence is TGCGCCAGCAGCTCACTACAGGGGTGGGCTTACGAGCAGTACTTC. The encoded protein is CASSSLQGWAYEQYF. Filled out from reference TRBV5-1 and TRBJ2-7, the complete variable domain reads KAGVTQTPRYLIKTRGQQVTLSCSPISGHRSVSWYQQTPGQGLQFLFEYFSETQRNKGNFPGRFSGRQFSNSRSEMNVSTLELGDSALYLCASSSLQGWAYEQYFGPGTRLTVT.

This sequence joins TRBV7-6 and TRBJ2-7; no clear D. Trimming pared 5 bases from V and 1 base from J, leaving 9 bases between. CDR1 and CDR2 from the germline V gene are SGHVS and FNYEAQ. The CDR3 is 13 amino acids. The DNA for the CDR3 is TGTGCCAGCAGCGGCCGGCAGTCCTACGAGCAGTACTTC. The encoded protein is CASSGRQSYEQYF.